The next 15 T cell receptor beta chains were all read from a single sample in a study of blood T cell repertoires in COVID-19. Here immunoSEQ multiplex PCR was the method, and the copy in TCRdb shows in-frame clones only, minus some. Of roughly 250,000 clones listed, 82% are singletons. The sequenced material came from peripheral blood. The receptors here all came from an elderly woman with active or convalescent COVID-19.

The chain uses TRBV19 and TRBJ1-5; D not certain. This CDR3 spans 13 amino acids. CDR1 and CDR2 (germline): LNHDA, SQIVND (reference sequence). The V end was cut by 3 bases, the J end by 0 bases, with 3 bases between. CDR3 region: CASSMSSNQPQHF. As DNA, the CDR3 is TGTGCCAGTAGTATGAGTAGCAATCAGCCCCAGCATTTT.

The rearrangement uses TRBV12-5 and TRBJ1-5; D gene ambiguous. The germline V gene encodes CDR1 LGHNT and CDR2 FRNRAP. The CDR3 totals 16 residues. Trimming took 4 bases from V and 2 from J, leaving 15 bases between them. In DNA form, the CDR3 reads TGTGCTAGTGGTTATTGGACGGGATATGGCAATCAGCCCCAGCATTTT. It codes for CASGYWTGYGNQPQHF.

The chain employs TRBV2 and TRBJ1-1; D perhaps matches TRBD1 (5 bases). Trimming took 6 bases from V and 1 from J, leaving 18 bases between them. Germline assignment: CDR1 SNHLY and CDR2 FYNNEI. The CDR3 extends over 16 amino acids. The DNA of the CDR3 is TGTGCCAGCAGCGCGGGGACCTCGATAGGGAACACTGAAGCTTTCTTT. Its protein product is CASSAGTSIGNTEAFF.

This clone was recorded once. The chain combines TRBV6-5 with TRBJ2-5, with TRBD2 matching over 10 bases. Germline-derived CDR1 and CDR2 are MNHEY and SVGAGI. Trimming took 0 bases from V and 5 from J; bases not matched to a gene: 3. The CDR3 has 15 amino acids. This chain's CDR3 is CASSYSYSGRETQYF. The CDR3, as DNA: TGTGCCAGCAGTTACTCCTATAGCGGGAGGGAGACCCAGTACTTC.

This clone was seen just once. The gene calls are TRBV10-3 and TRBJ1-3; D remains ambiguous. V was shortened by 3 bases and J by 2 bases, with 8 bases between the two germline ends. There are 14 residues in the CDR3. CDR1 is ENHRY and CDR2 is SYGVKD in the germline V gene. CDR3: CAISDPAPGNTIYF. The CDR3, as DNA: TGTGCCATCAGTGATCCAGCGCCTGGAAACACCATATATTTT.

V and J are TRBV19 and TRBJ1-1, with D maybe TRBD1 (6 bases). Germline CDR1 reads LNHDA; CDR2 reads SQIVND (reference sequence). V was trimmed by 5 bases and J by 1 base, leaving 11 bases between them. This CDR3 contains 14 residues. The CDR3 loop reads CASSSYRENTEAFF. CDR3 nucleotides: TGTGCCAGTAGTTCCTACAGGGAGAACACTGAAGCTTTCTTT.

The sample holds a few counts of this clone. This chain links TRBV5-1 with TRBJ1-6, with D maybe TRBD1 (5 bases). There are 16 residues in the CDR3. CDR1 SGHRS and CDR2 YFSETQ come from the germline V gene. V shed 0 bases and J shed 9 bases, with 16 bases lying between them. CDR3 residues: CASSLGGRAWGSPLHF. The CDR3 bases are TGCGCCAGCAGCTTGGGCGGCAGGGCATGGGGTTCACCCCTCCACTTT. Filled out from reference TRBV5-1 and TRBJ1-6, the complete variable domain reads KAGVTQTPRYLIKTRGQQVTLSCSPISGHRSVSWYQQTPGQGLQFLFEYFSETQRNKGNFPGRFSGRQFSNSRSEMNVSTLELGDSALYLCASSLGGRAWGSPLHFGNGTRLTVT.

This rearrangement joins TRBV7-2 to TRBJ1-3; D unresolved. The CDR3 loop spans 15 amino acids. V was trimmed by 4 bases and J by 0 bases, leaving 10 bases between them. Germline V CDR1 and CDR2: SGHTA, FQGNSA. The CDR3 loop is CASSSRLFSGNTIYF. CDR3 coding DNA: TGTGCCAGCAGCTCCCGACTGTTCTCTGGAAACACCATATATTTT. The whole variable domain, remainder taken from reference TRBV7-2 and TRBJ1-3, is GAGVSQSPSNKVTEKGKDVELRCDPISGHTALYWYRQSLGQGLEFLIYFQGNSAPDKSGLPSDRFSAERTGGSVSTLTIQRTQQEDSAVYLCASSSRLFSGNTIYFGEGSWLTVV.

The CDR3 spells CASAQGQNSNQPQHF. Here the CDR3 DNA reads TGTGCTAGTGCACAGGGACAGAATAGCAATCAGCCCCAGCATTTT. V usage is TRBV12-5 and J usage is TRBJ1-5; 7 nucleotides align to TRBD1. Germline CDR1 LGHNT, CDR2 FRNRAP. The CDR3 consists of 15 residues. V was clipped by 7 bases and J by 0 bases; unmatched bases: 6.

The chain is built from TRBV5-1 and TRBJ1-4, with 8 bases that match TRBD1. Looked up from germline, CDR1 is SGHRS and CDR2 is YFSETQ. The ends lost 4 bases at V and 4 bases at J; junction bases unmatched: 3. The CDR3 runs to 14 residues. CDR3 sequence reads: CASSQGQDNEKLFF. In DNA form, the CDR3 reads TGCGCCAGCAGCCAGGGACAGGATAATGAAAAACTGTTTTTT.

The chain joins TRBV18 to TRBJ2-7; 7 bases are a match to TRBD1. Germline CDR1 is KGHSH and CDR2 is LQKENI. CDR3 length: 13 residues. J lost 4 bases, V lost 3 bases, and 3 bases had no gene match. The CDR3 region has the DNA TGTGCCAGCTCACCCCAGGGGGATTACGAGCAGTACTTC. Encoded protein: CASSPQGDYEQYF.

The chain carries TRBV9 and TRBJ1-6; D unclear. Trimming shortened V by 0 bases and J by 8 bases, and 9 bases separated the two germline ends. Per the germline V gene, CDR1 is SGDLS and CDR2 is YYNGEE. The CDR3 contains 14 residues. CDR3 loop: CASSVGPQDSPLHF. The CDR3 nucleotides are TGTGCCAGCAGCGTAGGACCTCAGGATTCACCCCTCCACTTT. Variable domain in full (rest from reference TRBV9 and TRBJ1-6): DSGVTQTPKHLITATGQRVTLRCSPRSGDLSVYWYQQSLDQGLQFLIQYYNGEERAKGNILERFSAQQFPDLHSELNLSSLELGDSALYFCASSVGPQDSPLHFGNGTRLTVT.

This chain uses TRBV7-2 with TRBJ1-2; 7 positions match TRBD1. J lost 5 bases, V lost 4 bases, and 7 bases had no gene match. The germline V gene encodes CDR1 SGHTA and CDR2 FQGNSA. The CDR3 is 14 residues long. The CDR3, as DNA: TGTGCCAGCAGCTCCCGGGACAGACTATATGGCTACACCTTC. Its translation is CASSSRDRLYGYTF.

The CDR3 coding sequence is TGTGCCAGCAGACCTACGTCCTACGAGCAGTACTTC. Its translation is CASRPTSYEQYF. The chain is built from TRBV6-5 and TRBJ2-7; D gene ambiguous. Germline V lookup: CDR1 MNHEY, CDR2 SVGAGI. V was trimmed by 6 bases and J by 1 base, leaving 7 bases between them. The CDR3 extends over 12 amino acids.

This clone was counted a single time. The chain carries TRBV9 and TRBJ1-3, with a weak D call TRBD1 (5 bases). Germline CDR1 is SGDLS and CDR2 is YYNGEE. The CDR3 has 16 amino acids. Trimming removed 4 bases at V and 0 bases at J, with 14 bases between. CDR3 nucleotide sequence: TGTGCCAGCAGCCCTTTAGACAGTCGCTCTGGAAACACCATATATTTT. Translation gives CASSPLDSRSGNTIYF.